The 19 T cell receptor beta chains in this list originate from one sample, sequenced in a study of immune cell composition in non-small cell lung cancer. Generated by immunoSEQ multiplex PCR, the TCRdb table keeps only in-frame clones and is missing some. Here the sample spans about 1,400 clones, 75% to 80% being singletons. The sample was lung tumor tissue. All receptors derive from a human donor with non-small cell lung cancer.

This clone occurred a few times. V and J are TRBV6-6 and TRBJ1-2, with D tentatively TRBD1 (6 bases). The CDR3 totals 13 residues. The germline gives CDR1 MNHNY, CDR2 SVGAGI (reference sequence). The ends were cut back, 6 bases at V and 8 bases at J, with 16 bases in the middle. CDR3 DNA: TGTGCCAGCAGCCGAGACAGGAGTCGGGGCTACACCTTC. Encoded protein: CASSRDRSRGYTF.

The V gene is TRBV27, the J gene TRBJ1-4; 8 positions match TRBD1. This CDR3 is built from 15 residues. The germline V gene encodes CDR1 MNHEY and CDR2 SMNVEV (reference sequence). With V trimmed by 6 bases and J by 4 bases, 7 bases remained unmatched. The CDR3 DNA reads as TGTGCCAGCAGATACCGACAGGGGAGTAATGAAAAACTGTTTTTT. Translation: CASRYRQGSNEKLFF.

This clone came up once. The CDR3: CASSRTEGSSGNTIYF. For the CDR3, the DNA is TGTGCCAGCAGTCGGACCGAGGGATCCTCTGGAAACACCATATATTTT. The chain has TRBV7-9 and TRBJ1-3; D is unclear. Trimming left V 6 bases short and J 0 bases short, with 15 bases between. Germline V gene sequence: CDR1 SEHNR, CDR2 FQNEAQ (reference sequence). The CDR3 length is 16 residues.

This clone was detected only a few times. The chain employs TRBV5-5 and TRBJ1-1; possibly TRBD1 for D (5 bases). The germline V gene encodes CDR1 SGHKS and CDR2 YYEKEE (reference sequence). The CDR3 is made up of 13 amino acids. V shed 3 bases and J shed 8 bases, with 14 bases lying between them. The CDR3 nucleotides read TGTGCCAGCAGCTGGTGGAGGGACTCCGAAGCTTTCTTT. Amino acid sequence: CASSWWRDSEAFF.

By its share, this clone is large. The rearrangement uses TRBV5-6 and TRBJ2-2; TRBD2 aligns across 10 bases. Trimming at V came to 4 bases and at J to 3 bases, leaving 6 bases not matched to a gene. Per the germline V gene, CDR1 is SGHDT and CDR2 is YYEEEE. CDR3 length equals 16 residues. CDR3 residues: CASSELAGEYTGELFF. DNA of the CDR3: TGTGCCAGCAGCGAGCTAGCGGGGGAGTACACCGGGGAGCTGTTTTTT.

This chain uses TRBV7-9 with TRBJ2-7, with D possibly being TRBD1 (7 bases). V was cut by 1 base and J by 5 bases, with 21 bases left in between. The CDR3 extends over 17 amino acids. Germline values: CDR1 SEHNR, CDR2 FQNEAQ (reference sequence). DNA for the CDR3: TGTGCCAGCAGCTTAGGGAGGGCAGGGGGTTTTATTGACGAGCAGTACTTC. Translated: CASSLGRAGGFIDEQYF.

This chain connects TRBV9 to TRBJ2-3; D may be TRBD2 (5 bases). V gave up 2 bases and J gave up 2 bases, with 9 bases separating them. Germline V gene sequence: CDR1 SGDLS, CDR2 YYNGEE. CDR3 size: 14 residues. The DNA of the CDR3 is TGTGCCAGCAGCGTCCGGGGAAACACAGATACGCAGTATTTT. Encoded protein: CASSVRGNTDTQYF.

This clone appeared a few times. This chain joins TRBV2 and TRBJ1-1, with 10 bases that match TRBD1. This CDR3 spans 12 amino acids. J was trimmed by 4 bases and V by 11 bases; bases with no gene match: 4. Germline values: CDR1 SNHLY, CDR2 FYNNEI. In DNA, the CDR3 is TGTGCCTTAGGGACAGGGGTCACTGAAGCTTTCTTT. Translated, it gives CALGTGVTEAFF.

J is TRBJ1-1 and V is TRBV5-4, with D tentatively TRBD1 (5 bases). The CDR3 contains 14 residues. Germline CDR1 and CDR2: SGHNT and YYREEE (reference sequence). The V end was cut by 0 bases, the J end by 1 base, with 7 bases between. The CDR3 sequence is CASSLDRRNTEAFF. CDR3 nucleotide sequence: TGTGCCAGCAGCTTGGACAGGCGGAACACTGAAGCTTTCTTT.

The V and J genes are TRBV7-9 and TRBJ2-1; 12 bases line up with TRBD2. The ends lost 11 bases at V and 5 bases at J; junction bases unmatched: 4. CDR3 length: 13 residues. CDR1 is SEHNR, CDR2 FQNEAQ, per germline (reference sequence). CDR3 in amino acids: CAGRLAGDNEQFF. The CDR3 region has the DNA TGTGCCGGACGACTAGCGGGAGACAATGAGCAGTTCTTC.

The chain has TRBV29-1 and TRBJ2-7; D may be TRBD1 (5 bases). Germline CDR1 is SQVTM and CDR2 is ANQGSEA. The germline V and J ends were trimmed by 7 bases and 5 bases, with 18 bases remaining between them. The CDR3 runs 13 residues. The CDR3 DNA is TGCAGCGCCACGGGTCAGGGCGCGAACGAGCAGTACTTC. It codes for CSATGQGANEQYF.

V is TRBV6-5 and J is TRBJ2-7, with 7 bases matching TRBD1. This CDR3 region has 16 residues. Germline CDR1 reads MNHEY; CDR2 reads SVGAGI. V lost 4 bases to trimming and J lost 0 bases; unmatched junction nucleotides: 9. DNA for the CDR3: TGTGCCAGCAGTTCCAACAGGGGCGAGAGCTCCTACGAGCAGTACTTC. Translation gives CASSSNRGESSYEQYF.

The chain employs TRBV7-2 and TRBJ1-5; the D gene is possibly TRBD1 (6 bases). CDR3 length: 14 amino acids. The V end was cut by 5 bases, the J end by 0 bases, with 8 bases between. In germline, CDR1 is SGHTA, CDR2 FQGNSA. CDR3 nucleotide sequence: TGTGCCAGCAGCCGGGACACTAGCAATCAGCCCCAGCATTTT. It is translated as CASSRDTSNQPQHF.

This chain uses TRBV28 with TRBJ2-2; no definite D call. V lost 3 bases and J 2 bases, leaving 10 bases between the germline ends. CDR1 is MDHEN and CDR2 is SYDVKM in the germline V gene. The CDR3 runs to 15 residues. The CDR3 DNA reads TGTGCCAGCAGTTTCCGCACACACAACACCGGGGAGCTGTTTTTT. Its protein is CASSFRTHNTGELFF.

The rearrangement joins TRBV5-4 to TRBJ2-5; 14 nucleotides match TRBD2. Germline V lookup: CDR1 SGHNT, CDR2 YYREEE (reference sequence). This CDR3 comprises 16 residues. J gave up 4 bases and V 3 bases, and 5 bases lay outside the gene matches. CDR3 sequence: CASSSGTSGRGETQYF. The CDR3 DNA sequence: TGTGCCAGCAGCTCCGGGACTAGCGGGAGAGGAGAGACCCAGTACTTC.

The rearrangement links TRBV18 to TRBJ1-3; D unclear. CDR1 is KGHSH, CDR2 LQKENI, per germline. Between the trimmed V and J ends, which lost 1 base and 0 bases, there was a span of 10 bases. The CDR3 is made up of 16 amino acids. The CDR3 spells CASSPQPKDSGNTIYF. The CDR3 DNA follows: TGTGCCAGCTCACCACAGCCCAAAGACTCTGGAAACACCATATATTTT.

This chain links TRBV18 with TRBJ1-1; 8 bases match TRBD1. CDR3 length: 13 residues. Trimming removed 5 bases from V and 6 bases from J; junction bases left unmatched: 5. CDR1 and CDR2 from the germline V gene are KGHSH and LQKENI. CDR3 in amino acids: CASSWDRLAEAFF. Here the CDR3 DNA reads TGTGCCAGCTCATGGGACAGGTTAGCTGAAGCTTTCTTT.

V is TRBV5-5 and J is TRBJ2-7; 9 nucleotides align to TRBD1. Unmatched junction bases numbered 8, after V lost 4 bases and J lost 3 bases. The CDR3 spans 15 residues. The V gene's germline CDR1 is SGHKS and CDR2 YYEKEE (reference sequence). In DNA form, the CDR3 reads TGTGCCAGCAGCCGGGACAGGGTCATTGTCTACGAGCAGTACTTC. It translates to CASSRDRVIVYEQYF.

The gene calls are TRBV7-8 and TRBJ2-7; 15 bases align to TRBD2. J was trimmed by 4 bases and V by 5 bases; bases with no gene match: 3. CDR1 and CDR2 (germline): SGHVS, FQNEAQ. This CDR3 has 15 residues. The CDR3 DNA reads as TGTGCCAGCAGCACAGGGACTAGCGGGGGGTACGAGCAGTACTTC. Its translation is CASSTGTSGGYEQYF.